One sample yielded the 7 T cell receptor beta chains listed below, sequenced in a study of beta chain features in type 1 diabetes. The investigators reverse transcribed all of the isolated RNA, so they sequenced expressed TCRB transcripts. Profiled with immunoSEQ multiplex PCR; TCRdb holds only in-frame clones, not every one. The sample lists 850,000 to 900,000 clones, 15% to 20% seen once, with about 0.02% in the top ten. The sequenced sample consisted of naive CD4+ T cells from blood. These receptors were obtained from a woman between 18 and 30 years old in good health.

This chain connects TRBV4-2 to TRBJ1-1; D gene unclear. The CDR3 is 16 amino acids. V was cut by 4 bases and J by 1 base, with 16 bases left in between. Germline V lookup: CDR1 LGHNA, CDR2 YNFKEQ. CDR3 coding DNA: TGTGCCAGCAGCCTAGTTCGAAAAAGCGAGAACACTGAAGCTTTCTTT. Protein: CASSLVRKSENTEAFF.

CDR3 DNA sequence: TGTGCCAGCAGTCGGGACGCCGGCTACGAGCAGTACTTC. Encoded protein: CASSRDAGYEQYF. The chain recombines TRBV28 with TRBJ2-7; D may match TRBD1 or TRBD2 (5 bases each). Germline CDR1 and CDR2: MDHEN and SYDVKM. The CDR3 has 13 amino acids. Trimming pared 5 bases from V and 3 bases from J, leaving 11 bases between.

This sequence joins TRBV10-2 and TRBJ2-7, with TRBD2 matching over 12 bases. The CDR3 totals 15 residues. CDR1 and CDR2 (germline): WSHSY, SAAADI. Germline trimming cut 6 bases from V and 2 bases from J; bases unmatched to any gene: 5. The CDR3 reads CASSVLAGGPYEQYF. The CDR3 DNA is TGCGCCAGCAGCGTTCTAGCGGGAGGGCCCTACGAGCAGTACTTC.

This chain links TRBV7-9 with TRBJ2-1; TRBD2 might be the D (6 bases). This CDR3 region has 16 residues. Trimming took off 7 bases at V and 0 bases at J, with 16 bases between the two ends. Per the germline V gene, CDR1 is SEHNR and CDR2 is FQNEAQ (reference sequence). CDR3 sequence (DNA): TGTGCCAGCACCGAATCTAGCGCCAGCTCCTACAATGAGCAGTTCTTC. It specifies CASTESSASSYNEQFF. The full variable domain, with the rest looked up from reference TRBV7-9 and TRBJ2-1, is DTGVSQNPRHKITKRGQNVTFRCDPISEHNRLYWYRQTLGQGPEFLTYFQNEAQLEKSRLLSDRFSAERPKGSFSTLEIQRTEQGDSAMYLCASTESSASSYNEQFFGPGTRLTVL.

V gene TRBV25-1 combines with J gene TRBJ1-5; D possibly corresponds to TRBD1 (5 bases). V was shortened by 4 bases and J by 5 bases, with 15 bases between the two germline ends. The CDR3 extends over 15 amino acids. Germline CDR1 reads MGHDK; CDR2 reads SYGVNS. The CDR3 protein is CASSAGAGRDQPQHF. The CDR3 DNA is TGTGCCAGCAGTGCTGGAGCGGGGCGGGATCAGCCCCAGCATTTT.

To note about this clone: Other DNA sequences in this specimen translate into the identical CDR3. The chain combines TRBV6-1 with TRBJ2-3, with D perhaps TRBD2 (5 bases). The CDR3 consists of 14 residues. CDR1 is MNHNS, CDR2 SASEGT, per germline. The ends were cut back, 1 base at V and 3 bases at J, with 8 bases in the middle. CDR3 residues: CASSEGGLTDTQYF. CDR3 bases: TGTGCCAGCAGTGAAGGAGGGCTGACAGATACGCAGTATTTT.

Only a few counts were recorded for this clone. The CDR3 sequence is CASSLWSTGELFF. For the CDR3, the DNA is TGTGCCAGCAGCTTATGGTCTACCGGGGAGCTGTTTTTT. J is TRBJ2-2 and V is TRBV7-3; D gene ambiguous. Germline V lookup: CDR1 SGHTA, CDR2 FQGTGA. The CDR3 loop spans 13 amino acids. V lost 2 bases to trimming and J lost 5 bases, with 6 bases between them.